The 22 T cell receptor beta chains in this list originate from one sample, sequenced in a study of blood T cell repertoires in COVID-19. Some clones are missing from TCRdb's copy, which holds only in-frame ones; the method was immunoSEQ multiplex PCR. The table lists a few hundred thousand clones, 86% of them singletons, with approximately 3.1% in the top ten. Sequenced input: PBMCs or T cells enriched from blood (not recorded which). These TCRs come from a woman aged 50 to 60 in a cohort exposed to, infected with or recovered from COVID-19 (not recorded which).

This chain uses TRBV25-1 with TRBJ2-3; a possible D gene is TRBD2 (5 bases). The V gene's germline CDR1 is MGHDK and CDR2 SYGVNS. V was trimmed by 4 bases and J by 5 bases, leaving 25 bases between them. The CDR3 sequence is 18 residues long. The CDR3: CASSGSGGRAPAGDTQYF. In DNA, the CDR3 is TGTGCCAGCAGTGGTTCGGGTGGGCGGGCCCCGGCAGGAGATACGCAGTATTTT.

This chain links TRBV4-3 with TRBJ1-4, with 7 bases identical to TRBD1. Looked up from germline, CDR1 is LGHNA and CDR2 is YSLEER. Trimming cost V 4 bases and J 8 bases; bases outside gene matches: 7. This CDR3 spans 14 amino acids. CDR3 region: CASSRDRADEKLFF. CDR3 DNA sequence: TGCGCCAGCAGCCGAGACAGGGCCGACGAAAAACTGTTTTTT.

The chain couples TRBV10-3 to TRBJ2-7; D remains ambiguous. The ends were cut back, 0 bases at V and 6 bases at J, with 6 bases in the middle. The CDR3 is 12 amino acids. The V gene's germline CDR1 is ENHRY and CDR2 SYGVKD. The CDR3 loop is CAISESPSEQYF. CDR3 coding DNA: TGTGCCATCAGTGAGTCCCCGTCCGAGCAGTACTTC.

This clone was seen a handful of times. The chain carries TRBV6-2 or TRBV6-3 and TRBJ2-6, with D possibly matching TRBD1 (6 bases). Trimming left V 2 bases short and J 1 base short, with 15 bases between. Germline-derived CDR1 and CDR2 are MNHEY and SVGEGT. This CDR3 comprises 18 residues. CDR3 sequence reads: CASSYLAGAGSGANVLTF. CDR3 nucleotides: TGTGCCAGCAGTTACCTGGCAGGGGCAGGATCTGGGGCCAACGTCCTGACTTTC.

V and J are TRBV18 and TRBJ2-5; D is ambiguous. V was pared by 1 base and J by 1 base, with 7 bases between. There are 14 residues in the CDR3. Germline V lookup: CDR1 KGHSH, CDR2 LQKENI. As DNA, the CDR3 is TGTGCCAGCTCACCACTACGGTCCCAAGAGACCCAGTACTTC. It yields the protein CASSPLRSQETQYF.

This clone was recorded once. The chain combines TRBV6-5 with TRBJ2-3; 7 positions agree with TRBD2. Trimming removed 4 bases from V and 6 bases from J; junction bases left unmatched: 7. Germline V CDR1 and CDR2: MNHEY, SVGAGI. This CDR3 contains 14 residues. The CDR3 DNA reads as TGTGCCAGCAGTTCCTGGACTAGGAGCGATACGCAGTATTTT. It is translated as CASSSWTRSDTQYF.

This chain links TRBV30 with TRBJ2-7; weak D call: TRBD1 (6 bases). The CDR3 has 14 amino acids. The germline V gene encodes CDR1 GTSNPN and CDR2 SVGIG (reference sequence). Trimming left V 3 bases short and J 4 bases short, with 16 bases between. In DNA, the CDR3 is TGTGCCTGGAGGTCAACAGGGAAGGGATACGAGCAGTACTTC. As protein: CAWRSTGKGYEQYF.

V gene TRBV5-1 combines with J gene TRBJ1-2; no clear D gene. The germline V gene encodes CDR1 SGHRS and CDR2 YFSETQ. V was trimmed by 0 bases and J by 4 bases, leaving 13 bases between them. The CDR3 is 15 amino acids. CDR3 in DNA: TGCGCCAGCAGCTTGGCGTCGGCAGGCCCCTATGGCTACACCTTC. It codes for CASSLASAGPYGYTF.

DNA for the CDR3: TGTGCCAGCAGCCAAGATTATTCTGGAAACACCATATATTTT. This encodes CASSQDYSGNTIYF. The rearrangement uses TRBV14 and TRBJ1-3; D ambiguous. The V end was cut by 0 bases, the J end by 1 base, with 4 bases between. Germline-derived CDR1 and CDR2 are SGHDN and FVKESK. The CDR3 runs to 14 residues.

The chain carries TRBV7-8 and TRBJ1-1, with D tentatively TRBD1 (6 bases). The CDR3 sequence is 14 residues long. From germline, CDR1 is SGHVS and CDR2 FQNEAQ. Trimming cost V 4 bases and J 0 bases, with 9 bases left between them. DNA of the CDR3: TGTGCCAGCAGCTGGGACAAAATGAACACTGAAGCTTTCTTT. It encodes CASSWDKMNTEAFF. Full variable domain (remainder filled in from reference TRBV7-8 and TRBJ1-1): GAGVSQSPRYKVAKRGQDVALRCDPISGHVSLFWYQQALGQGPEFLTYFQNEAQLDKSGLPSDRFFAERPEGSVSTLKIQRTQQEDSAVYLCASSWDKMNTEAFFGQGTRLTVV.

The gene calls are TRBV2 and TRBJ1-1; D might be TRBD1 (5 bases). V was cut by 6 bases and J by 3 bases, with 8 bases left in between. The CDR3 covers 12 residues. Germline V gene data show CDR1 as SNHLY and CDR2 as FYNNEI. The CDR3 spells CASSRDHTEAFF. CDR3 DNA sequence: TGTGCCAGCAGCAGGGATCACACTGAAGCTTTCTTT.

The chain recombines TRBV9 with TRBJ1-1; TRBD1 is a possible D gene (5 bases). CDR3 length: 15 residues. Trimming left V 0 bases short and J 4 bases short, with 13 bases between. Germline-derived CDR1 and CDR2 are SGDLS and YYNGEE. CDR3 residues: CASSVGPTGGTEAFF. The CDR3 bases are TGTGCCAGCAGCGTAGGTCCGACCGGGGGCACTGAAGCTTTCTTT.

The chain uses TRBV28 and TRBJ2-5; TRBD2 is a possible D gene (5 bases). The germline V gene has CDR1 MDHEN and CDR2 SYDVKM. This CDR3 comprises 12 residues. V was shortened by 3 bases and J by 7 bases, with 9 bases between the two germline ends. As DNA, the CDR3 is TGTGCCAGCAGTTTCCGACGGGGGACCCAGTACTTC. Protein sequence: CASSFRRGTQYF.

The J gene is TRBJ1-2, the V gene TRBV5-6; a weak D match, TRBD1 (5 bases). This CDR3 is built from 17 residues. Trimming took off 6 bases at V and 1 base at J, with 22 bases between the two ends. Germline V gene sequence: CDR1 SGHDT, CDR2 YYEEEE. This chain's CDR3 is CASTPGGPGRFNYGYTF. CDR3 nucleotides: TGTGCCAGCACCCCCGGAGGGCCAGGGAGATTTAACTATGGCTACACCTTC.

The chain joins TRBV18 to TRBJ1-5, with a weak D call TRBD1 (6 bases). Germline V gene sequence: CDR1 KGHSH, CDR2 LQKENI. The V and J ends lost 2 bases and 2 bases respectively, with 10 bases between them. The CDR3 is made up of 15 amino acids. In DNA form, the CDR3 reads TGTGCCAGCTCACCATTAGCAGGGGGCAATCAGCCCCAGCATTTT. Residues: CASSPLAGGNQPQHF.

The chain carries TRBV19 and TRBJ1-4; D gene ambiguous. V was clipped by 1 base and J by 7 bases, with 16 bases between them. This CDR3 spans 16 amino acids. In germline, CDR1 is LNHDA, CDR2 SQIVND (reference sequence). The CDR3 here is CASSIGSQTAGEKLFF. The CDR3 DNA is TGTGCCAGTAGTATAGGGAGCCAGACGGCGGGTGAAAAACTGTTTTTT.

The chain is built from TRBV7-6 and TRBJ2-1; tentatively, D is TRBD1 (6 bases). Germline loops: CDR1 SGHVS, CDR2 FNYEAQ. Trimming pared 1 base from V and 0 bases from J, leaving 13 bases between. This CDR3 has 17 amino acids. CDR3 sequence: CASSLEQGSSSYNEQFF. As DNA, the CDR3 is TGTGCCAGCAGCTTAGAACAGGGTAGTAGCTCCTACAATGAGCAGTTCTTC.

The CDR3 here is CAWSGGDGLTDTQYF. As DNA, the CDR3 is TGTGCCTGGAGTGGCGGCGACGGCTTAACAGATACGCAGTATTTT. This sequence joins TRBV30 and TRBJ2-3; D is unclear. Trimming cost V 1 base and J 3 bases, with 14 bases left between them. Germline-derived CDR1 and CDR2 are GTSNPN and SVGIG (reference sequence). CDR3 length: 15 residues.

The chain couples TRBV19 to TRBJ2-3; 8 positions agree with TRBD2. Per germline, CDR1 LNHDA and CDR2 SQIVND (reference sequence). Germline trimming cut 7 bases from V and 2 bases from J; bases unmatched to any gene: 14. This CDR3 spans 17 amino acids. The chain's CDR3 is CASNVGGAGAFTDTQYF. The CDR3 DNA is TGTGCCAGTAACGTTGGAGGAGCGGGGGCCTTCACAGATACGCAGTATTTT. Full variable domain (outside the CDR3, taken from reference TRBV19 and TRBJ2-3): DGGITQSPKYLFRKEGQNVTLSCEQNLNHDAMYWYRQDPGQGLRLIYYSQIVNDFQKGDIAEGYSVSREKKESFPLTVTSAQKNPTAFYLCASNVGGAGAFTDTQYFGPGTRLTVL.

This clone appeared once. This rearrangement joins TRBV9 to TRBJ2-3; D unresolved. V shed 0 bases and J shed 1 base, with 6 bases lying between them. Germline loops: CDR1 SGDLS, CDR2 YYNGEE. The CDR3 consists of 14 residues. CDR3 sequence: CASSVAQGTDTQYF. The CDR3 nucleotides read TGTGCCAGCAGCGTAGCGCAGGGCACAGATACGCAGTATTTT.

The chain uses TRBV29-1 and TRBJ2-5, with 7 bases matching TRBD2. The trim removed 6 bases at V and 2 bases at J, leaving 6 bases unmatched. Per the germline V gene, CDR1 is SQVTM and CDR2 is ANQGSEA. The CDR3 is 13 amino acids. The CDR3 protein is CSVWGGGQETQYF. The CDR3 bases are TGCAGCGTCTGGGGCGGGGGACAAGAGACCCAGTACTTC. The full variable domain, its missing parts supplied by reference TRBV29-1 and TRBJ2-5, is SAVISQKPSRDICQRGTSLTIQCQVDSQVTMMFWYRQQPGQSLTLIATANQGSEATYESGFVIDKFPISRPNLTFSTLTVSNMSPEDSSIYLCSVWGGGQETQYFGPGTRLLVL.

The chain joins TRBV4-2 to TRBJ1-1, with D perhaps matching TRBD1 (5 bases). The V gene's germline CDR1 is LGHNA and CDR2 YNFKEQ. CDR3 length: 13 residues. Trimming cost V 6 bases and J 1 base, with 9 bases left between them. CDR3 region: CASRVGQNTEAFF. The CDR3 DNA follows: TGTGCCAGCAGGGTCGGACAGAACACTGAAGCTTTCTTT.